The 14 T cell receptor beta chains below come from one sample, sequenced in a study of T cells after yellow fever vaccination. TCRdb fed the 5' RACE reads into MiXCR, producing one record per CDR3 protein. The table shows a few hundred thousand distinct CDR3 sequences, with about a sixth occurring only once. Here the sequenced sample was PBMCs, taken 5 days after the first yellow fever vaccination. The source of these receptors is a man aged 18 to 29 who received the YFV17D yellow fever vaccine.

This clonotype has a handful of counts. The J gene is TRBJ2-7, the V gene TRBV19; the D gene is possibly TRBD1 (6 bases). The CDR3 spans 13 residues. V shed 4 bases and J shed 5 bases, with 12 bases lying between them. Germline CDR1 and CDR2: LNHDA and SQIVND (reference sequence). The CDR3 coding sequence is TGTGCCAGTAGTACCCTAGGGGGTAACGAGCAGTACTTC. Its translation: CASSTLGGNEQYF.

The CDR3 DNA follows: TGTGCCAGCAGTGAGCCCCGGGACAAGGGAGACTATGGCTACACCTTC. It codes for CASSEPRDKGDYGYTF. This rearrangement joins TRBV6-1 to TRBJ1-2; a weak D match, TRBD1 (6 bases). The germline V and J ends were trimmed by 3 bases and 3 bases, with 17 bases remaining between them. CDR1 MNHNS and CDR2 SASEGT come from the germline V gene. The CDR3 totals 16 residues.

The CDR3 region is CASSVRDGGFPEAFF. The CDR3, as DNA: TGTGCCAGCAGCGTCCGGGACGGAGGATTTCCTGAAGCTTTCTTT. The V and J genes are TRBV3-1 and TRBJ1-1, with a possible D match to TRBD1 (5 bases). The V end was cut by 5 bases, the J end by 6 bases, with 19 bases between. Germline CDR1 reads LGHDT; CDR2 reads YNNKEL (reference sequence). The CDR3 totals 15 residues.

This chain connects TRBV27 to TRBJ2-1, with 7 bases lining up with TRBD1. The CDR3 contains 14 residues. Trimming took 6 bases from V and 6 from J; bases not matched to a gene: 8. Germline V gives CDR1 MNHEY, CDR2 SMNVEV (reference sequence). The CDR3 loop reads CASRGEGAINEQFF. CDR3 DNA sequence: TGTGCCAGCAGAGGAGAGGGGGCAATCAATGAGCAGTTCTTC.

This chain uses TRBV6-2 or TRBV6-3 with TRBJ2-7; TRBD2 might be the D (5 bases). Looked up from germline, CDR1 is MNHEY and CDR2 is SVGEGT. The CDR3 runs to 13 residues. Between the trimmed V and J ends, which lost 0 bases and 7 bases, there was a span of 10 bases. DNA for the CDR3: TGTGCCAGCAGTTACTCCGGGAATAGGGAGCAGTACGTC. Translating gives CASSYSGNREQYV.

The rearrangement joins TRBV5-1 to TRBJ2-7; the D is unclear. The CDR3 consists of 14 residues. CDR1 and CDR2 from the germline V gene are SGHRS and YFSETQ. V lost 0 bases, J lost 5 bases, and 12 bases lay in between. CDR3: CASSLGPGPNEQYV. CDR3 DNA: TGCGCCAGCAGCTTGGGTCCAGGCCCCAACGAGCAGTACGTC.

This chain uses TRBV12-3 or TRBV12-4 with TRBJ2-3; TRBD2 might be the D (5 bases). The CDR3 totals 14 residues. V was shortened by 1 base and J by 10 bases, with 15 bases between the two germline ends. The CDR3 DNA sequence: TGTGCCAGCAGTTTAGGAAGTAGCGCGAGGGCGCAGTATTTT. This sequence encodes CASSLGSSARAQYF.

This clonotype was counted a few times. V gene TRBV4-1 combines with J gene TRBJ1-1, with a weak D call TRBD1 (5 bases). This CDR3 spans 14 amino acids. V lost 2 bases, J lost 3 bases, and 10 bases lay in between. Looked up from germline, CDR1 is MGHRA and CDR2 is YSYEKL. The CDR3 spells CASSQTDRDTEAFF. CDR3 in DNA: TGCGCCAGCAGCCAAACTGACAGAGACACTGAAGCTTTCTTT.

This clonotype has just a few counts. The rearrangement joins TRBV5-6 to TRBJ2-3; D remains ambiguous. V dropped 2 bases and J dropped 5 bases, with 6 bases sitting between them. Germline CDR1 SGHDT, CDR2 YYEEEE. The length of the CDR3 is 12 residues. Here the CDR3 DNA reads TGTGCCAGCAGCTTCCGCGTAGATACGCAGTATTTT. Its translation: CASSFRVDTQYF.

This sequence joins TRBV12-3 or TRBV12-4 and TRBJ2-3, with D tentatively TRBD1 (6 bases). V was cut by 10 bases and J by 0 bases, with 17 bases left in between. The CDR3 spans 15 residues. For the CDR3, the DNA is TGTGCCACCCGCGACAGGTCCCACAGCACAGATACGCAGTATTTT. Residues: CATRDRSHSTDTQYF.

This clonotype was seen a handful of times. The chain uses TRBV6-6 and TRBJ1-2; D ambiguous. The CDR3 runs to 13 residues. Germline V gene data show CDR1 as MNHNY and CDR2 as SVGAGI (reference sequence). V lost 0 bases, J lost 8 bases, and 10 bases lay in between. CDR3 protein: CASSYSLLWGYTF. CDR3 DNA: TGTGCCAGCAGTTACTCCCTTCTATGGGGCTACACCTTC.

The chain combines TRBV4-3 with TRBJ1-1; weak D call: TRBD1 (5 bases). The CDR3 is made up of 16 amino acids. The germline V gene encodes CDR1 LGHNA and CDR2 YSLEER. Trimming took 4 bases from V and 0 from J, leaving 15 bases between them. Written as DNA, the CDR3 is TGCGCCAGCAGCCCCTTAGGGTTGGGACTGAACACTGAAGCTTTCTTT. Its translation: CASSPLGLGLNTEAFF.

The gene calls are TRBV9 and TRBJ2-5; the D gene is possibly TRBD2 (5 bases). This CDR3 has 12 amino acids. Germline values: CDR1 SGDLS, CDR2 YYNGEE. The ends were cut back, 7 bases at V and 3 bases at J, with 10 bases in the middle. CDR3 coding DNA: TGTGCCAGCGGCCCCGGGGAAGAGACCCAGTACTTC. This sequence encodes CASGPGEETQYF.

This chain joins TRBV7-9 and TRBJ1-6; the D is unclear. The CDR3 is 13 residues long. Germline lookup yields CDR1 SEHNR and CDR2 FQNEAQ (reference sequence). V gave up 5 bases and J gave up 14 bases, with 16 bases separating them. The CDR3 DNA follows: TGTGCCAGCAGCGCCCAGACATCCTGGTCCCTCCACTTT. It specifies CASSAQTSWSLHF. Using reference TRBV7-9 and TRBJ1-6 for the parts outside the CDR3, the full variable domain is DTGVSQNPRHKITKRGQNVTFRCDPISEHNRLYWYRQTLGQGPEFLTYFQNEAQLEKSRLLSDRFSAERPKGSFSTLEIQRTEQGDSAMYLCASSAQTSWSLHFGNGTRLTVT.